A single sample gave rise to the 5 T cell receptor beta chains below, sequenced in a study of Ad26.COV2.S vaccination and SARS-CoV-2 variants. This table comes from immunoSEQ multiplex PCR, and its TCRdb copy is limited to in-frame clones, with some not included. Of about 390,000 clones listed, 88% are singletons. As to treatment: about 20 received Ad26.COV2.S at low or high dose, single or two shots; 5 received placebo; per-sample allocation not given. Specimen acquisition occurred on day 63 following the initial vaccine or placebo injection. Sample: peripheral blood, taken in a trial of Ad26.COV2.S vaccine versus placebo. Receptors were obtained from a person aged 18-60 years who received the Ad26.COV2.S COVID-19 vaccine or a placebo.

V and J are TRBV6-6 and TRBJ2-1; 7 bases fit TRBD1. CDR3 length: 16 residues. CDR1 is MNHNY, CDR2 SVGAGI, per germline (reference sequence). Trimming took 2 bases from V and 4 from J; bases not matched to a gene: 8. The CDR3 spells CASSYGRQGLYNEQFF. In DNA form, the CDR3 reads TGTGCCAGCAGTTACGGGCGACAGGGTTTATACAATGAGCAGTTCTTC.

V is TRBV13 and J is TRBJ2-7; 9 positions agree with TRBD1. CDR1 and CDR2 from the germline V gene are PRHDT and FYEKMQ (reference sequence). V was clipped by 3 bases and J by 1 base; unmatched bases: 7. The CDR3 has 16 amino acids. The CDR3 coding sequence is TGTGCCAGCAGCTTTCTGACAGGGGGGAGATCCTACGAGCAGTACTTC. It specifies CASSFLTGGRSYEQYF.

For the CDR3, the DNA is TGTGCCAGCAGCCCCGACACGGGTTGGGAAAAACTGTTTTTT. It translates to CASSPDTGWEKLFF. The chain joins TRBV7-9 to TRBJ1-4; D remains unclear. This CDR3 has 14 amino acids. Germline V gene sequence: CDR1 SEHNR, CDR2 FQNEAQ (reference sequence). V was pared by 5 bases and J by 8 bases, with 15 bases between.

The rearrangement uses TRBV12-3 or TRBV12-4 and TRBJ1-1; D remains unclear. V was cut by 5 bases and J by 11 bases, with 18 bases left in between. The CDR3 covers 13 residues. The DNA for the CDR3 is TGTGCCAGCAGTCCCCGGGCTCGAGATGTTGCTTTCTTT. Protein sequence: CASSPRARDVAFF.

The J gene is TRBJ2-7, the V gene TRBV10-3, with TRBD1 identical over 10 bases. Germline V gives CDR1 ENHRY, CDR2 SYGVKD. V dropped 8 bases and J dropped 6; count of bases not matched to a gene: 7. This CDR3 has 13 amino acids. The DNA of the CDR3 is TGTGCCATCCGGGACAGGGGTCTTCTCGAGCAGTACTTC. Translated, it gives CAIRDRGLLEQYF.